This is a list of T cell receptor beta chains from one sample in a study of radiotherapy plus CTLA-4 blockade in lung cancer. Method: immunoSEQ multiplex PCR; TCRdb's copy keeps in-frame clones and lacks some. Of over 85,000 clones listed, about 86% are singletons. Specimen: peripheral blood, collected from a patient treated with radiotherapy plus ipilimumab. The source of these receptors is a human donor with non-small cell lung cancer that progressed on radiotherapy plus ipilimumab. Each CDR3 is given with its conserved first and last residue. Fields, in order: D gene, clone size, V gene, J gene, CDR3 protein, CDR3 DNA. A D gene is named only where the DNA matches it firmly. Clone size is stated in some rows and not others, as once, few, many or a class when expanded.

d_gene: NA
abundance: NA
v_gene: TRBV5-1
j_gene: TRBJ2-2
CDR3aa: CASSLGSFGAGELFF
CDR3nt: TGCGCCAGCAGCTTGGGATCATTTGGGGCCGGGGAGCTGTTTTTT

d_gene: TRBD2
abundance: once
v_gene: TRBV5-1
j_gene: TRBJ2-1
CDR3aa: CASSLLAGSYNEQFF
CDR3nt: TGCGCCAGCAGCTTGCTAGCGGGTTCCTACAATGAGCAGTTCTTC

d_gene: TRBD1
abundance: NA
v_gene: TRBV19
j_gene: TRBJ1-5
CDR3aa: CATQDRAKQPQHF
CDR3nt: TGTGCCACACAAGACAGGGCCAAACAGCCCCAGCATTTT

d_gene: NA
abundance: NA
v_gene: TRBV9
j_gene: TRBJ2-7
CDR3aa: CASSVDDGASEQYF
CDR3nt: TGTGCCAGCAGCGTAGATGATGGGGCTTCCGAGCAGTACTTC

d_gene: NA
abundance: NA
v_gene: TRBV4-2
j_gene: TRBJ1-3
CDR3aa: CASSLRREGAGNTIYF
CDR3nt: TGTGCCAGCAGCCTAAGGAGGGAGGGGGCTGGAAACACCATATATTTT

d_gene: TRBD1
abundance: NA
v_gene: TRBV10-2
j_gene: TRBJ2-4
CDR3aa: CASSAEDRILNIQYF
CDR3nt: TGCGCCAGCAGTGCCGAGGACAGGATTTTGAACATTCAGTACTTC

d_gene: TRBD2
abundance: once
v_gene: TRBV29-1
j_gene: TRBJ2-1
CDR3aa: CSVEIRRRAGVARNEQFF
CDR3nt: TGCAGCGTTGAAATAAGGCGTCGGGCGGGAGTAGCCCGCAATGAGCAGTTCTTC

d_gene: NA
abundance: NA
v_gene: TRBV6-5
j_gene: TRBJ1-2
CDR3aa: CASSYRKFGTIYGYTF
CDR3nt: TGTGCCAGCAGTTACCGAAAATTCGGCACGATCTATGGCTACACCTTC

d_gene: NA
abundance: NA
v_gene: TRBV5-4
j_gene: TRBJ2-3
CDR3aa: CASSWVGTDTQYF
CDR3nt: TGTGCCAGCAGCTGGGTCGGCACAGATACGCAGTATTTT

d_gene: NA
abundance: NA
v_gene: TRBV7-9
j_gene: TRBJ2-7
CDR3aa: CASSLARYEQYF
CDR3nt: TGTGCCAGCAGCTTAGCCCGCTACGAGCAGTACTTC

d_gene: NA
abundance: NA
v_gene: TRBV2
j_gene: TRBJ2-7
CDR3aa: CASSESMEQYF
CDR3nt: TGTGCCAGCAGTGAATCGATGGAGCAGTACTTC

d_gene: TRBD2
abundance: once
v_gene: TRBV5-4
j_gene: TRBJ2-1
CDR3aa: CASSLAGGNEQFF
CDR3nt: TGTGCCAGCAGCTTGGCGGGGGGCAATGAGCAGTTCTTC

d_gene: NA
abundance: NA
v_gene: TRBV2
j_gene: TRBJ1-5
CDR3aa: CASSLGVNQPQHF
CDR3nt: TGTGCCAGCAGTTTGGGGGTCAATCAGCCCCAGCATTTT

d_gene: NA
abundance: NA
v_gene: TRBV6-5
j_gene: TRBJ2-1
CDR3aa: CASSYGVSYNEQFF
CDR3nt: TGTGCCAGCAGTTACGGGGTTTCCTACAATGAGCAGTTCTTC

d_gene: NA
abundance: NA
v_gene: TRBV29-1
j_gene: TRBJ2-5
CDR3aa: CSVVLGKQETQYF
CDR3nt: TGCAGCGTTGTGTTGGGGAAACAAGAGACCCAGTACTTC

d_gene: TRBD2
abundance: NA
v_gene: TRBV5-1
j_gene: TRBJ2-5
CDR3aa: CASSLALQLAGGPGETQYF
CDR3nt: TGCGCCAGCAGCTTGGCCCTTCAACTAGCGGGAGGGCCGGGAGAGACCCAGTACTTC

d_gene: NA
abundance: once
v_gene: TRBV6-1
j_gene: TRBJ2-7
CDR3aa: CASRANSYEQYF
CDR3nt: TGTGCCAGCAGAGCAAACTCCTACGAGCAGTACTTC

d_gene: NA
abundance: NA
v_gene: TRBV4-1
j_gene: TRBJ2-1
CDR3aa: CASSQEGLAVNEQFF
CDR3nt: TGCGCCAGCAGCCAAGAAGGCCTAGCCGTCAATGAGCAGTTCTTC

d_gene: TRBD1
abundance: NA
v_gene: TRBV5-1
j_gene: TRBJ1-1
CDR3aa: CASSFGTVKAFF
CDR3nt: TGTGCCAGCAGCTTCGGGACAGTCAAAGCTTTCTTT

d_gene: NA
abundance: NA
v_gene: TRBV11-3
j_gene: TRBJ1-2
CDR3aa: CASSSTGRGGTF
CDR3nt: TGTGCCAGCAGCTCGACAGGCCGCGGGGGCACCTTC

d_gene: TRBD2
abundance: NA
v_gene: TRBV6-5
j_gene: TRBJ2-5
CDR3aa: CASRPRGVQETQYF
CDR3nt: TGTGCCAGCAGGCCTCGGGGGGTACAAGAGACCCAGTACTTC

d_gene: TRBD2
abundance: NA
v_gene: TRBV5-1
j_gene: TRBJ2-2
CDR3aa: CASSVTSGRIAGELFF
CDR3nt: TGCGCCAGCAGCGTAACTAGCGGGAGGATTGCCGGGGAGCTGTTTTTT

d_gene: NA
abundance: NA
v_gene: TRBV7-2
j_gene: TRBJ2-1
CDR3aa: CASSLNWLLNEQFF
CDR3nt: TGTGCCAGCAGCTTGAACTGGTTGCTCAATGAGCAGTTCTTC

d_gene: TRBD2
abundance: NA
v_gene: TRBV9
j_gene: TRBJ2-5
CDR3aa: CASSGTGGEGETQYF
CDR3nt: TGTGCCAGCAGCGGGACGGGAGGGGAAGGAGAGACCCAGTACTTC

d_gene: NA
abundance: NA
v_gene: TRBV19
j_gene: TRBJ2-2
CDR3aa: CASKDSRFTGELFF
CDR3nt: TGTGCCTCCAAGGACTCCCGATTCACCGGGGAGCTGTTTTTT

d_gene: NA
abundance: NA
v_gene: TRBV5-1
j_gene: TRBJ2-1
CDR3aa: CASSLEARLEQFF
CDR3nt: TGCGCCAGCAGCTTGGAGGCTAGGTTGGAGCAGTTCTTC

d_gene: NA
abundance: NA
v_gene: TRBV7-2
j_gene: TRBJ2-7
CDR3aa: CASSSRSSYEQYF
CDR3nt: TGTGCCAGCAGCTCGAGATCCTCCTACGAGCAGTACTTC

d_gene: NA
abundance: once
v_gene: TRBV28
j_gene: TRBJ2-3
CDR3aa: CASSLWTSTDTQYF
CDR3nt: TGTGCCAGCAGTCTGTGGACTAGCACAGATACGCAGTATTTT

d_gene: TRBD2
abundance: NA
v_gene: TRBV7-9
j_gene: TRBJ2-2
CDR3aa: CASSLRAGTSGTNTGELFF
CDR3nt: TGTGCCAGCAGCTTAAGGGCCGGGACTAGCGGGACGAACACCGGGGAGCTGTTTTTT

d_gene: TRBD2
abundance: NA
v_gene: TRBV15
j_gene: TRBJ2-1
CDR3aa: CATDAGGGDEQFF
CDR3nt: TGTGCCACCGATGCGGGAGGGGGCGATGAGCAGTTCTTC

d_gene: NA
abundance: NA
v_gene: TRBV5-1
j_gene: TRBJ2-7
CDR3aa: CASSLQVTRLSYEQYF
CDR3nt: TGCGCCAGCAGCTTGCAGGTGACACGACTTTCCTACGAGCAGTACTTC

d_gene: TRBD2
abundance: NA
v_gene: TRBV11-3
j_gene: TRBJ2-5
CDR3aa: CASSWASGQETQYF
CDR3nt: TGTGCCAGCAGCTGGGCTAGCGGACAAGAGACCCAGTACTTC

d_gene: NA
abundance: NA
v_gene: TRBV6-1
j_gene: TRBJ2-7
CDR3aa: CASSEWQGSYYEQYF
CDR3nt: TGTGCCAGCAGTGAATGGCAGGGGTCCTACTACGAGCAGTACTTC

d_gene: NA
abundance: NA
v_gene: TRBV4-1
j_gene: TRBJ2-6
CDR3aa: CASSPEFLLGANVLTF
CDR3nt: TGCGCCAGCAGCCCGGAATTCCTTTTGGGGGCCAACGTCCTGACTTTC

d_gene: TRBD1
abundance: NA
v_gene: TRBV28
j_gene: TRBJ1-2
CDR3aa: CASSPAGQGFYGYTF
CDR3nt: TGTGCCAGCAGTCCCGCGGGACAGGGCTTCTATGGCTACACCTTC

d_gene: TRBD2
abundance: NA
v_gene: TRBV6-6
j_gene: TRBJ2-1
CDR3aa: CASGSHKIAGVPEQFF
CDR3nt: TGTGCCAGCGGATCTCACAAAATAGCGGGAGTTCCTGAGCAGTTCTTC

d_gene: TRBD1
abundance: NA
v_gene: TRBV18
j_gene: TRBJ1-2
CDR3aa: CASSPDRGRGYGYTF
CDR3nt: TGTGCCAGCTCACCTGACAGGGGGCGCGGGTATGGCTACACCTTC

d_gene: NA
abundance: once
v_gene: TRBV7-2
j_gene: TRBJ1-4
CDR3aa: CASTPHPGLVATNEKLFF
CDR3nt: TGTGCCAGCACCCCACATCCGGGGCTCGTTGCAACTAATGAAAAACTGTTTTTT

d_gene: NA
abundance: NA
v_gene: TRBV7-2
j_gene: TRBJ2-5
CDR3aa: CASSLGQTSWQETQYF
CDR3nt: TGTGCCAGCAGCTTGGGCCAGACTAGTTGGCAAGAGACCCAGTACTTC

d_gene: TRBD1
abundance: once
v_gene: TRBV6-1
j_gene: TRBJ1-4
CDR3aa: CASSEADRGGKLFF
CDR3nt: TGTGCCAGCAGTGAAGCTGACAGGGGCGGAAAACTGTTTTTT

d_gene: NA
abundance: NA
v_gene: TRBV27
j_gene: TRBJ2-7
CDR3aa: CASSLSSVYEQYF
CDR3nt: TGTGCCAGCAGTTTATCATCGGTTTACGAGCAGTACTTC

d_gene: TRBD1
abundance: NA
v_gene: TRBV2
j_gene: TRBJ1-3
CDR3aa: CASSPRTGPRGAYSGNTIYF
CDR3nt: TGTGCCAGCAGTCCCCGGACAGGGCCCAGGGGAGCTTACTCTGGAAACACCATATATTTT

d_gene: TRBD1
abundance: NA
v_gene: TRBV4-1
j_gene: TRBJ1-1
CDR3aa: CASSQNQGGIRVGTEAFF
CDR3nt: TGCGCCAGCAGCCAGAACCAGGGGGGGATCCGAGTCGGTACTGAAGCTTTCTTT

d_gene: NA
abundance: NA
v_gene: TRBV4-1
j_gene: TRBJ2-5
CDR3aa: CASAREAQETQYF
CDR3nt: TGCGCCAGCGCACGGGAAGCGCAAGAGACCCAGTACTTC

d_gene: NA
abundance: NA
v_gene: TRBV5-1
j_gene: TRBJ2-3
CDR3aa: CASSLTEDTQYF
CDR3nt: TGCGCCAGCAGCTTAACTGAAGATACGCAGTATTTT

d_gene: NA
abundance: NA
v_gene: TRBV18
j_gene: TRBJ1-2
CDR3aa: CASSLGRAFLDYGYTF
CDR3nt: TGTGCCAGCTCACTAGGGAGAGCCTTTCTGGACTATGGCTACACCTTC

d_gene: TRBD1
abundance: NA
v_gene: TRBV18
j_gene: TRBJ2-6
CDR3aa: CASSPLGTGTSGANVLTF
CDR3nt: TGTGCCAGCTCACCACTCGGGACAGGTACCTCTGGGGCCAACGTCCTGACTTTC

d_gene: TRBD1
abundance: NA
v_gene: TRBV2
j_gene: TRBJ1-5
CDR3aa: CASRVQGSQPQHF
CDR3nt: TGTGCCAGCAGAGTACAGGGGTCTCAGCCCCAGCATTTT

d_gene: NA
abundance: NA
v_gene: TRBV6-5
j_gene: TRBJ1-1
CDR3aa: CATEPQGGTEAFF
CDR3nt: TGTGCCACGGAACCACAGGGAGGTACTGAAGCTTTCTTT

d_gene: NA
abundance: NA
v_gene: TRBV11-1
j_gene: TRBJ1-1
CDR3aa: CASSLARTLNTEAFF
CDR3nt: TGTGCCAGCAGCTTAGCGCGGACACTAAACACTGAAGCTTTCTTT

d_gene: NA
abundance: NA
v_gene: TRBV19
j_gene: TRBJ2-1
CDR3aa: CASSSNGLYNEQFF
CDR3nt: TGTGCCAGTAGTAGCAACGGACTATACAATGAGCAGTTCTTC

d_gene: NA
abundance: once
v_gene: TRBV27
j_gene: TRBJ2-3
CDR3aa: CASSLVKGPGTDTQYF
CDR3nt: TGTGCCAGCAGTTTAGTCAAGGGCCCGGGCACAGATACGCAGTATTTT

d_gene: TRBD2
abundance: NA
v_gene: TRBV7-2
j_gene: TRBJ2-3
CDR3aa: CASSITSGRTDTQYF
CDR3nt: TGTGCCAGCAGCATAACTAGCGGGAGGACAGATACGCAGTATTTT

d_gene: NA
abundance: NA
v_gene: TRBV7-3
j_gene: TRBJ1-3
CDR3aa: CASSSGVGNTIYF
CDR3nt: TGTGCCAGCAGCTCAGGGGTTGGAAACACCATATATTTT

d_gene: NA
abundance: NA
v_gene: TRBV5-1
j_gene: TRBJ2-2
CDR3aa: CASSFGTGELFF
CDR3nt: TGCGCCAGCAGCTTTGGTACCGGGGAGCTGTTTTTT

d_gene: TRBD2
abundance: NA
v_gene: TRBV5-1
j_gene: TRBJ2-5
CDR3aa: CASSSSGSPGETQYF
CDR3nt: TGCGCCAGCAGTAGTAGCGGGAGCCCAGGGGAGACCCAGTACTTC